Listed here are 3 T cell receptor beta chains from one sample, sequenced in a study of blood T cell repertoires in COVID-19. Data came from immunoSEQ multiplex PCR; TCRdb stores just in-frame clones and leaves some out. The repertoire holds some 210,000 clones, with 83% as singletons. The sample taken for sequencing was peripheral blood. All receptors derive from a man aged 50-60 years with active or convalescent COVID-19.

V and J are TRBV18 and TRBJ2-7; no definite D call. The CDR3 loop spans 13 amino acids. V lost 0 bases to trimming and J lost 3 bases, with 6 bases between them. Germline CDR1 and CDR2: KGHSH and LQKENI. CDR3 bases: TGTGCCAGCTCACCACCCACGGGCTACGAGCAGTACTTC. It yields the protein CASSPPTGYEQYF.

This rearrangement joins TRBV9 to TRBJ2-1, with D maybe TRBD1 (7 bases). Germline lookup yields CDR1 SGDLS and CDR2 YYNGEE. Between the trimmed V and J ends, which lost 0 bases and 10 bases, there was a span of 14 bases. CDR3 length equals 14 residues. CDR3 in amino acids: CASSVGLPGGEQFF. The DNA for the CDR3 is TGTGCCAGCAGCGTAGGTCTCCCAGGGGGGGAGCAGTTCTTC.

The V and J genes are TRBV7-2 and TRBJ2-3; 10 bases map to TRBD2. The CDR3 is 17 amino acids. Trimming took 3 bases from V and 1 from J; bases not matched to a gene: 7. Germline CDR1 and CDR2: SGHTA and FQGNSA. CDR3 in DNA: TGTGCCAGCAGCTTGATTCTAGCGGGGGTGGGCACAGATACGCAGTATTTT. Protein: CASSLILAGVGTDTQYF.